The text below deals with one T cell receptor (beta chain). Living in 25 or so US areas, the participants were between roughly 18 and 90 years of age. All recovered Cohort 3 donors got two negative PCRs, got clearance, or saw symptom resolution. This entry comes from a study of blood T cell repertoires in COVID-19. Turning to the study itself: The origin of the acute and convalescent COVID-19 samples was the United States, Italy and Spain.

Original handling: Reference gene primers were amplified, and this amplification served to estimate nucleated cell counts. Assay used: immunoSEQ multiplex PCR; TCRdb lists only in-frame clones, some missing. Clone size and V and J calls were adopted from that table, with D and trimming inferred from the DNA. This table holds a few hundred thousand clones, approximately 90% found once. Trimming left V 6 bases short and J 4 bases short, with 15 bases between. This CDR3 is built from 14 residues. Germline lookup yields CDR1 ENHRY and CDR2 SYGVKD. Material for sequencing was PBMCs or T cells enriched from blood (not recorded which). This receptor was obtained from a man younger than 40 who had recovered from COVID-19. The V gene is TRBV10-3, the J gene TRBJ1-1; D uncertain. The DNA of the CDR3 is TGTGCCATCAGCGGACTTCCTCGAGGCACTGAAGCTTTCTTT. Its protein product is CAISGLPRGTEAFF.